The entry that follows covers one TCR beta chain sequence. Its antigen is still unknown. The data are from a study of prognosis after radiotherapy for stage I lung cancer. The overall study: With more than ten men and six or seven women, the cohort's median age was approximately 74 years, range roughly 53–84.

The CDR3 runs 15 residues. Between the trimmed V and J ends, which lost 5 bases and 0 bases, there was a span of 13 bases. CDR1 and CDR2 from the germline V gene are MDHEN and SYDVKM. Whole-study findings and limits: In patients who developed distant metastases, Shannon entropy measured after stereotactic body radiation therapy was lower, and baseline Shannon entropy was not associated with metastases. The tumor specificity of expanded TCR clones remained undetermined.

Template was genomic DNA; TCR beta CDR3 amplified in two multiplex PCR rounds. Individual primers that were specific to each TRBV and TRBJ gene served in first-round PCR. TCRdb ran MiXCR on the multiplex PCR reads and lists one entry per CDR3 protein. The sample consists of some 16,000 distinct CDR3 sequences, approximately 28% of them appearing once. The chain joins TRBV28 to TRBJ1-2; the D is unclear. This clonotype originated in a donor aged 50 or older with non-small cell lung cancer. Sequencing was performed on PBMCs, taken before or after stereotactic body radiation therapy (not recorded which). The CDR3 DNA follows: TGTGCCAGCAGTCCCACGGAAGGACCTAACTATGGCTACACCTTC. Protein product: CASSPTEGPNYGYTF.